The sample holds many counts of the clone carrying this T cell receptor (beta chain). Its antigen remains unidentified. Looked up from germline, CDR1 is SQVTM and CDR2 is ANQGSEA. The length of the CDR3 is 14 residues. The J segment lost 4 bases and the V segment lost 3 bases, leaving 2 bases of the junction unmatched. This entry belongs to a study of molecular identifiers for immune sequencing clone quantification. As for the study in general: Five aliquots were made in replicates from the RNA of around 18,000 or 91,000 naive CD8 cells, and four were sequenced.

Study-level results: Clones of above 20 RNA copies carried over 99% of effector molecules; in naive cells they carried under 1%. With a barcode shared among identical TCR molecules, highly expanded clone sizes could be underestimated.

Bulk libraries came from a prior protocol with listed TCR primers. From the PCR reads, TCRdb called clonotypes with MiXCR, one entry per CDR3 protein. The sample holds about 65,000 distinct CDR3 sequences; around 17% are singletons and the top ten take roughly 1.5%. The sample taken for sequencing was naive CD8+ T cells from blood, with Jurkat cell RNA spiked in. The sample's subset: FACS-sorted CD8+CD4-CCR7+CD45RA+ naive T cells. The chain recombines TRBV29-1 with TRBJ2-1, with 11 positions matching TRBD2. The TCR comes from a human donor in good health. Some libraries in this study had Jurkat cell RNA spiked in. CDR3 in DNA: TGCAGCGTTGATACTAGCGGGAGATACAATGAGCAGTTCTTC. Its translation is CSVDTSGRYNEQFF.